This T cell receptor beta chain was profiled in a study of T cell repertoires in cytomegalovirus infection. Across the whole study: Based on public TCR beta signatures, there were indications of CMV infection and of a matching HLA type.

General observations from the study: CMV carriers with the relevant HLA were identified by cumulative public TCR beta family frequency. HLA-C-restricted TCR beta clonotypes specific for CMV led the ex vivo response.

The CDR3 totals 15 residues. Germline values: CDR1 MNHEY, CDR2 SMNVEV (reference sequence). TCRdb re-derived calls from the reads in MiXCR, one entry per CDR3 protein. The sample includes 900,000 to 950,000 distinct CDR3 sequences, less than 40% seen only once; the top ten take over 12%. To note about this clonotype: What it binds is not known. The junction and the germline gene differ at one end; a read error may be behind it.

Here the sequenced sample was cultured CD8+ T cells from PBMCs, taken from culture after CMV antigen stimulation. This chain links TRBV27 with TRBJ2-1, with 8 bases matching TRBD1. The clonotype comes from a human donor in good health (CMV status not recorded). Some clones in this sample may be carry-over from other donors' samples. The CDR3, as DNA: TGTGCCAGCAGTTTAGGGGACAGGCACTACATTGAGCAGTTCTTC. This encodes CASSLGDRHYIEQFF.